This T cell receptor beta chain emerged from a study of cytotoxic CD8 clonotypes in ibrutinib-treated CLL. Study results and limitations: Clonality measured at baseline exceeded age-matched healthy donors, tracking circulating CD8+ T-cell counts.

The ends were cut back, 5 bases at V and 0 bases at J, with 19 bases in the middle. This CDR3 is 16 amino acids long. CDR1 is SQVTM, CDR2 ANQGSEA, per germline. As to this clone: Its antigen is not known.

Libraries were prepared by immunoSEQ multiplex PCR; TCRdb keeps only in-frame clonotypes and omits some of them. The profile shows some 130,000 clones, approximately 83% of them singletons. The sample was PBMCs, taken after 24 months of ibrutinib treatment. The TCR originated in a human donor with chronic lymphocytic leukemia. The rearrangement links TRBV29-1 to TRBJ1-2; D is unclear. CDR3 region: CSVYTPNSGPNYGYTF. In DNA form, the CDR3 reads TGCAGCGTTTACACCCCCAATTCAGGTCCTAACTATGGCTACACCTTC. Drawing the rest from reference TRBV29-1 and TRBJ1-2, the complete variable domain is SAVISQKPSRDICQRGTSLTIQCQVDSQVTMMFWYRQQPGQSLTLIATANQGSEATYESGFVIDKFPISRPNLTFSTLTVSNMSPEDSSIYLCSVYTPNSGPNYGYTFGSGTRLTVV.